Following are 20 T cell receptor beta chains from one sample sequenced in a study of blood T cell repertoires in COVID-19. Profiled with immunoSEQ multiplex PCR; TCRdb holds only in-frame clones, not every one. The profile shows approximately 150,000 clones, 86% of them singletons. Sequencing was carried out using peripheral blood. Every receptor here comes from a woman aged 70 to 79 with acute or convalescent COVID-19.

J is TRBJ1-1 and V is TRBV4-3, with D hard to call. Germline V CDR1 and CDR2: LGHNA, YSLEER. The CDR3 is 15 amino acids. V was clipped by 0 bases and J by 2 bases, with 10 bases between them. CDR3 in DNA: TGCGCCAGCAGCCAAGATAGCCGGGAAAACACTGAAGCTTTCTTT. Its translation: CASSQDSRENTEAFF.

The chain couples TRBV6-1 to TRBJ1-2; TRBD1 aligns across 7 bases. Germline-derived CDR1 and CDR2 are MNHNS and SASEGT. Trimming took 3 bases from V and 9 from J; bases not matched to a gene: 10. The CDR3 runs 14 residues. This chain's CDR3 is CASSDYRGLSSYTF. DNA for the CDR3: TGTGCCAGCAGTGATTACAGGGGATTAAGTAGCTACACCTTC.

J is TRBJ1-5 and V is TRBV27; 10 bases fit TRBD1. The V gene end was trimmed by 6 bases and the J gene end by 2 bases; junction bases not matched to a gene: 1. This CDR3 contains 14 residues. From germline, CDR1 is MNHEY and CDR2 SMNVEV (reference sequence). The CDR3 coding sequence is TGTGCCAGCAGGACAGGGGGCGGCAATCAGCCCCAGCATTTT. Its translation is CASRTGGGNQPQHF.

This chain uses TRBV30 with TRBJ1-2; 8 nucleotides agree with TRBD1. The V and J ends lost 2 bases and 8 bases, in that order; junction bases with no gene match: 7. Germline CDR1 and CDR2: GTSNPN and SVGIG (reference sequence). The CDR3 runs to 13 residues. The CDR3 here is CAWSTIGQGGYTF. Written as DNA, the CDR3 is TGTGCCTGGAGTACTATAGGACAGGGAGGCTACACCTTC.

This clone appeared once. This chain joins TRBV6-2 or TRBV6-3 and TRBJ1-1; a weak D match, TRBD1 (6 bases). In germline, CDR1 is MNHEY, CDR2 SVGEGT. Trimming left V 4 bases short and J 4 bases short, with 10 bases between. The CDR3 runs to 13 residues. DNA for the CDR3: TGTGCCAGCAGTTTACAGGGTGTCACTGAAGCTTTCTTT. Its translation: CASSLQGVTEAFF.

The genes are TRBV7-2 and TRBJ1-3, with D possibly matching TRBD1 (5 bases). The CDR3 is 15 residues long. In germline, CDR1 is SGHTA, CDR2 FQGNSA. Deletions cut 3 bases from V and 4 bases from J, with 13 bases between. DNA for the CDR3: TGTGCCAGCAGCTTTTCTCAGGGCGCCGGAAACACCATATATTTT. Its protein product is CASSFSQGAGNTIYF.

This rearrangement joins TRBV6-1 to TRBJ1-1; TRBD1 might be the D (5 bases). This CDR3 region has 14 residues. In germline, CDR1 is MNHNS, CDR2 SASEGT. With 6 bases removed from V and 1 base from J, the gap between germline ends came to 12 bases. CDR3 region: CASRSSDRNTEAFF. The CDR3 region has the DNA TGTGCCAGCAGATCCAGTGACAGGAACACTGAAGCTTTCTTT.

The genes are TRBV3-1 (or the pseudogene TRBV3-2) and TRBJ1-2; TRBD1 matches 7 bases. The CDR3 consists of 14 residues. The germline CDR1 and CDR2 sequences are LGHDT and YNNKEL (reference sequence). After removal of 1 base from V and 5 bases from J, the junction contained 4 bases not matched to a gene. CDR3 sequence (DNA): TGTGCCAGCAGCCAAGCGGCACAGGGGTATGGCTACACCTTC. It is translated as CASSQAAQGYGYTF.

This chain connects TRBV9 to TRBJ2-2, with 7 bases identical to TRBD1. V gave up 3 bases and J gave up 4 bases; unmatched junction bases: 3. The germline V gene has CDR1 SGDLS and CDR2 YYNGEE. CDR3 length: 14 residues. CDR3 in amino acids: CASSEQGSTGELFF. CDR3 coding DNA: TGTGCCAGCAGCGAACAGGGGAGCACCGGGGAGCTGTTTTTT.

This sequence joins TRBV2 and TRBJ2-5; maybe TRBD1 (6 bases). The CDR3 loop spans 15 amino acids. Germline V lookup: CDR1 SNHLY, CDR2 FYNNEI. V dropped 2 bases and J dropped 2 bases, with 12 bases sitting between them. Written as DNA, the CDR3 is TGTGCCAGCAGTGAAAGGGACACAGGGCAAGAGACCCAGTACTTC. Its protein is CASSERDTGQETQYF.

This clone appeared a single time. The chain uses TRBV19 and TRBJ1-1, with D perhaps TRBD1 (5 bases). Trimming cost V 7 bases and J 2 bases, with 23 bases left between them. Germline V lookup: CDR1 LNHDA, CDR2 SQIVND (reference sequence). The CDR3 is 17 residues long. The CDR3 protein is CASNNVGAVRTNTEAFF. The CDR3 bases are TGTGCCAGTAATAACGTAGGGGCGGTACGGACAAACACTGAAGCTTTCTTT.

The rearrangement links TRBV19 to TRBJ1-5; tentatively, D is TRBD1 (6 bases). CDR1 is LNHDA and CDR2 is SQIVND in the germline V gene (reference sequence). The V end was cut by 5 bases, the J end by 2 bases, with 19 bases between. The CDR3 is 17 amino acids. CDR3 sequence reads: CASSGNNRVTGNQPQHF. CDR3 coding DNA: TGTGCCAGTAGTGGAAACAACAGGGTAACCGGCAATCAGCCCCAGCATTTT. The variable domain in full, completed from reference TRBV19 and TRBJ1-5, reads DGGITQSPKYLFRKEGQNVTLSCEQNLNHDAMYWYRQDPGQGLRLIYYSQIVNDFQKGDIAEGYSVSREKKESFPLTVTSAQKNPTAFYLCASSGNNRVTGNQPQHFGDGTRLSIL.

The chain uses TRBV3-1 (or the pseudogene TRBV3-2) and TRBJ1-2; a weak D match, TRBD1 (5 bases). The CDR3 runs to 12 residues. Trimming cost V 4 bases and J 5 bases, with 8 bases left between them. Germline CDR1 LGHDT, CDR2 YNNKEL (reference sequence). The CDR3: CASSPGDYGYTF. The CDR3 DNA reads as TGTGCCAGCAGCCCGGGGGATTATGGCTACACCTTC.

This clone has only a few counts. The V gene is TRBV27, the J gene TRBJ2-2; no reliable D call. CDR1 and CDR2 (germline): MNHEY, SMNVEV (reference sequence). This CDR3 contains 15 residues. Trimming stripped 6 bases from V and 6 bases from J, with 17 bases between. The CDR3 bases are TGTGCCAGCAGGAGTTCCGATAATTGGTCCGGGGAGCTGTTTTTT. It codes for CASRSSDNWSGELFF.

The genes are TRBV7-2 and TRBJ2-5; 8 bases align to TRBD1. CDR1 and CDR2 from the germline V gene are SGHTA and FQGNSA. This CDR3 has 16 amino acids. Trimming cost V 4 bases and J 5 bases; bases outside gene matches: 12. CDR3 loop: CASSSVRSTGDETQYF. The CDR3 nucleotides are TGTGCCAGCAGCTCCGTTAGATCGACAGGGGATGAGACCCAGTACTTC. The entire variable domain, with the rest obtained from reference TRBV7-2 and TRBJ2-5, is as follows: GAGVSQSPSNKVTEKGKDVELRCDPISGHTALYWYRQSLGQGLEFLIYFQGNSAPDKSGLPSDRFSAERTGGSVSTLTIQRTQQEDSAVYLCASSSVRSTGDETQYFGPGTRLLVL.

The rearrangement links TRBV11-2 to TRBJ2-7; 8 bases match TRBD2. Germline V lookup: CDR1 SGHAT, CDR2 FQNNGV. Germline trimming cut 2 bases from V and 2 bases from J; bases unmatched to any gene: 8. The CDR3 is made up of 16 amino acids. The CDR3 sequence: CASSLLLAGGTYEQYF. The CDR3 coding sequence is TGTGCCAGCAGCTTACTCCTTGCGGGAGGCACCTACGAGCAGTACTTC.

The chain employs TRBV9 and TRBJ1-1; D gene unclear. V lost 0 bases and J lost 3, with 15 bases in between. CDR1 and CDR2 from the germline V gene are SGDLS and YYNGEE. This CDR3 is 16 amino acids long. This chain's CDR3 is CASSVVPRGRDTEAFF. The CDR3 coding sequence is TGTGCCAGCAGCGTAGTCCCTCGAGGGAGAGACACTGAAGCTTTCTTT.

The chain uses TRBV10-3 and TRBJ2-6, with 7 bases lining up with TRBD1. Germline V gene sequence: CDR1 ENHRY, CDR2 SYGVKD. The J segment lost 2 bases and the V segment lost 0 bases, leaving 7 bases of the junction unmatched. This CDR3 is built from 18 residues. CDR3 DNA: TGTGCCATCAGTGAGTCAGCAGGGGGTTTGGCTGGGGCCAACGTCCTGACTTTC. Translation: CAISESAGGLAGANVLTF.

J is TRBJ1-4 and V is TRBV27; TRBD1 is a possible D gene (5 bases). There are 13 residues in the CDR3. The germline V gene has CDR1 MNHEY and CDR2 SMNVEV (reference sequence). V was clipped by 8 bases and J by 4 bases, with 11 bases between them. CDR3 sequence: CASGRGGNEKLFF. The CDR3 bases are TGTGCCAGCGGTCGGGGGGGTAATGAAAAACTGTTTTTT.

The CDR3 loop is CASSLPTGVEKLFF. In DNA, the CDR3 is TGTGCCAGCAGCTTACCTACAGGAGTTGAAAAACTGTTTTTT. The chain has TRBV7-2 and TRBJ1-4; tentative D call: TRBD1 (5 bases). V shed 2 bases and J shed 7 bases, with 11 bases lying between them. This CDR3 comprises 14 residues. Per the germline V gene, CDR1 is SGHTA and CDR2 is FQGNSA.